This T cell receptor (beta chain) was found in a study of lymphopenia after photon versus proton radiotherapy. General study points: Authors raise, but do not show, better survival with proton therapy. After lymphocyte nadir, photon-treated repertoires showed oligoclonal expansion, especially CD8+ Temra. Post-nadir TCR diversity decline inversely tracked overall survival among those who died.

This table comes from immunoSEQ multiplex PCR, and its TCRdb copy is limited to in-frame clones, with some not included. Among 25,000 to 35,000 clones listed, 94% were seen once. V was trimmed by 3 bases and J by 10 bases, leaving 7 bases between them. This CDR3 has 11 residues. Germline-derived CDR1 and CDR2 are WSHSY and SAAADI. A remark on this clone: Its antigen is undetermined.

The sequence was collected from a woman aged 50 to 60 with cholangiocarcinoma. The sequencing used peripheral blood, collected from a patient treated with photon-based radiotherapy. The rearrangement joins TRBV10-2 to TRBJ2-1; possibly TRBD1 or TRBD2 for D (5 bases each). The CDR3 nucleotides are TGCGCCAGCAGTGACTGGGGGGAGCAGTTCTTC. Residues: CASSDWGEQFF.